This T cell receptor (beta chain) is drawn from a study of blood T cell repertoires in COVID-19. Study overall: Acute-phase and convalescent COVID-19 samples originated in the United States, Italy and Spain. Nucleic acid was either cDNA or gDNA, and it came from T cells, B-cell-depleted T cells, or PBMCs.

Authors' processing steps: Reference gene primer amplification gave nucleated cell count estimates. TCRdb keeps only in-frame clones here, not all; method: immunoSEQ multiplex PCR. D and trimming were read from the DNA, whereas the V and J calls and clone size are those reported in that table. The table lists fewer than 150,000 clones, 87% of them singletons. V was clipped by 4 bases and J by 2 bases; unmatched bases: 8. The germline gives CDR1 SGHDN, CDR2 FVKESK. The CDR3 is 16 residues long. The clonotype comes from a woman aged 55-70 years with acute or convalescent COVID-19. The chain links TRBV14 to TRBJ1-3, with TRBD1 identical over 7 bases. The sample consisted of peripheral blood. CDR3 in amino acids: CASSPRDRVAGNTIYF. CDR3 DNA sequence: TGTGCCAGCAGCCCTCGCGACAGGGTGGCTGGAAACACCATATATTTT.